This T cell receptor beta chain was sequenced in a study of regulatory T cells in long-lasting Graves disease. To make TCR beta libraries, researchers used iRepertoire HTBI primers and Arm-PCR of CDR3 regions. TCRdb redid the calling of the multiplex PCR reads with MiXCR, one entry per CDR3 protein. The sample lists 500,000 or so distinct CDR3 sequences, around 15% seen once, with 12% in the top ten. Germline values: CDR1 SGDLS, CDR2 YYNGEE. The ends lost 4 bases at V and 3 bases at J; junction bases unmatched: 9. The CDR3 has 16 residues. Time point here: newly diagnosed GD, antithyroid drugs for less than 3 months. PBMC-extracted RNA yielded the TCR library. In addition, the sample was reused for a study of T cells in Graves' hyperthyroidism and ophthalmopathy. That investigation notes: Researchers ran a first-round RT-PCR on the TCR CDR3 using the HTBI primer set.

Sequencing used peripheral blood mononuclear cells (PBMCs), obtained at new diagnosis, from a patient treated with antithyroid drugs. The receptor comes from a man aged 40-49 years with Graves disease. This sequence joins TRBV9 and TRBJ2-2, with TRBD2 matching 7 bases. The CDR3 region is CASSSREDHHTGELFF. The CDR3 DNA follows: TGTGCCAGCAGCTCCCGGGAGGACCACCACACCGGGGAGCTGTTTTTT. Looking up the rest from reference TRBV9 and TRBJ2-2 gives the full variable domain: DSGVTQTPKHLITATGQRVTLRCSPRSGDLSVYWYQQSLDQGLQFLIQYYNGEERAKGNILERFSAQQFPDLHSELNLSSLELGDSALYFCASSSREDHHTGELFFGEGSRLTVL.